This TCR beta chain was recorded in a study of CD8+CD57+ T cells in acquired aplastic anemia. V shed 4 bases and J shed 8 bases, with 12 bases lying between them. Germline-derived CDR1 and CDR2 are LNHDA and SQIVND (reference sequence). The CDR3 spans 13 residues. Whoever was chosen for sequencing had shown CD8+CD57+ cell expansion by flow cytometry. None of the patients had been given any therapy when their blood was sampled. In this sample, this clonotype turned up many times. Genomic DNA, the template, was used for profiling of the TCR beta VDJ and CDR3. TCRdb reanalysed the reads using MiXCR and keeps one entry per CDR3 protein. The table lists 450,000 to 600,000 distinct CDR3 sequences, roughly a third of them singletons.

V is TRBV19 and J is TRBJ1-5; D is unresolved. The sequence was obtained from a human donor with aplastic anemia. Sequences were obtained from sorted CD4+, CD8+, or CD8+CD57+ T cells (not recorded which) from PBMCs. CDR3 residues: CASSTVVGEPQHF. The CDR3 DNA reads as TGTGCCAGTAGTACCGTCGTCGGGGAGCCCCAGCATTTT.